Below are 25 T cell receptor beta chains sequenced from a single sample in a study of early T cells in non-severe SARS-CoV-2 infection. TCRdb called the 5' RACE reads again in MiXCR, with one record for every CDR3 protein. This repertoire shows about 63,000 distinct CDR3 sequences, 10% to 15% found once; its top ten account for 4% to 5%. Input material: whole blood. These receptors all come from an adult who was a healthcare worker with PCR-confirmed SARS-CoV-2 infection or an uninfected control (not recorded which).

The J gene is TRBJ1-1, the V gene TRBV6-5; D remains unclear. This CDR3 is built from 16 residues. Germline lookup yields CDR1 MNHEY and CDR2 SVGAGI. V lost 1 base and J lost 5, with 17 bases in between. DNA for the CDR3: TGTGCCAGCAGTTACTTCGGCGACCCTCCGGAGACTGAAGCTTTCTTT. This gives the protein CASSYFGDPPETEAFF.

This clonotype was observed a handful of times. This rearrangement joins TRBV5-6 to TRBJ1-3; no clear D gene. The CDR3 sequence is 14 residues long. The germline CDR1 and CDR2 sequences are SGHDT and YYEEEE. V was pared by 3 bases and J by 0 bases, with 7 bases between. CDR3 bases: TGTGCCAGCAGCTCTCCAATCTCTGGAAACACCATATATTTT. Residues: CASSSPISGNTIYF.

This clonotype occurred many times. The genes are TRBV3-1 and TRBJ2-3; unclear D gene. This CDR3 is 14 amino acids long. CDR1 LGHDT and CDR2 YNNKEL come from the germline V gene (reference sequence). V lost 1 base and J lost 2, with 7 bases in between. The DNA for the CDR3 is TGTGCCAGCAGCCAAGGGCTAACCACAGATACGCAGTATTTT. Amino acids: CASSQGLTTDTQYF.

This chain connects TRBV19 to TRBJ2-3, with 7 bases fitting TRBD2. V lost 3 bases and J lost 9; bases outside the gene matches: 9. Germline V gene data show CDR1 as LNHDA and CDR2 as SQIVND (reference sequence). This CDR3 has 14 amino acids. The CDR3 region is CASSIKRDFSTQYF. For the CDR3, the DNA is TGTGCCAGTAGTATTAAGCGGGACTTCTCGACGCAGTATTTT. The full variable domain, its missing parts supplied by reference TRBV19 and TRBJ2-3, is DGGITQSPKYLFRKEGQNVTLSCEQNLNHDAMYWYRQDPGQGLRLIYYSQIVNDFQKGDIAEGYSVSREKKESFPLTVTSAQKNPTAFYLCASSIKRDFSTQYFGPGTRLTVL.

The chain has TRBV5-4 and TRBJ1-2; maybe TRBD1 (6 bases). CDR1 and CDR2 (germline): SGHNT, YYREEE (reference sequence). Trimming left V 4 bases short and J 8 bases short, with 12 bases between. The CDR3 extends over 12 amino acids. The CDR3 DNA sequence: TGTGCCAGCAGCCCGGACAGTCTGGGCTACACCTTC. Its protein product is CASSPDSLGYTF. Full variable domain (missing parts from reference TRBV5-4 and TRBJ1-2): ETGVTQSPTHLIKTRGQQVTLRCSSQSGHNTVSWYQQALGQGPQFIFQYYREEENGRGNFPPRFSGLQFPNYSSELNVNALELDDSALYLCASSPDSLGYTFGSGTRLTVV.

This clonotype has at least ten counts. V and J are TRBV18 and TRBJ2-5; no definite D call. The V end lost 2 bases, the J end lost 1 base, and 5 bases lay between the germline ends. CDR1 KGHSH and CDR2 LQKENI come from the germline V gene. This CDR3 comprises 13 residues. Written as DNA, the CDR3 is TGTGCCAGCTCACCAGCAGTCCAAGAGACCCAGTACTTC. Amino acids: CASSPAVQETQYF.

V gene TRBV12-3 or TRBV12-4 combines with J gene TRBJ2-1; D may be TRBD1 (5 bases). There are 13 residues in the CDR3. The V gene lost 3 bases and the J gene lost 7 bases, with 10 bases spanning the gap. CDR3 amino acids: CASSLGQDNEQFF. The CDR3, as DNA: TGTGCCAGCAGTTTGGGGCAAGATAATGAGCAGTTCTTC.

This clonotype occurred many times. The chain couples TRBV5-6 to TRBJ2-1; D gene ambiguous. CDR1 is SGHDT and CDR2 is YYEEEE in the germline V gene. CDR3 length: 15 amino acids. V was pared by 0 bases and J by 5 bases, with 12 bases between. CDR3 loop: CASSLGPLPNNEQFF. The CDR3 nucleotides read TGTGCCAGCAGCTTGGGTCCCCTGCCCAACAATGAGCAGTTCTTC.

This clonotype was seen repeatedly, ten times or more. This chain links TRBV10-2 with TRBJ2-1; tentatively, D is TRBD1 (6 bases). The CDR3 runs to 14 residues. Germline V gene data show CDR1 as WSHSY and CDR2 as SAAADI. The V end lost 6 bases, the J end lost 3 bases, and 12 bases lay between the germline ends. CDR3 amino acids: CASRDRSGYNEQFF. Written as DNA, the CDR3 is TGCGCCAGCAGGGACAGATCGGGCTACAATGAGCAGTTCTTC.

As regards this clonotype: A much larger clone sits a single nucleotide away, making a read error possible. The chain joins TRBV10-3 to TRBJ2-7; D may be TRBD2 (6 bases). V was clipped by 7 bases and J by 4 bases, with 17 bases between them. This CDR3 is 14 amino acids long. Germline CDR1 is ENHRY and CDR2 is SYGVKD. The CDR3 bases are TGTGCCATCAATGCCGGGGGATCTTCTTACGAGCAGTACTTC. Protein: CAINAGGSSYEQYF.

The chain carries TRBV6-2 or TRBV6-3 and TRBJ2-5, with D perhaps being TRBD1 or TRBD2 (6 bases each). V was pared by 2 bases and J by 6 bases, with 10 bases between. This CDR3 spans 13 amino acids. From germline, CDR1 is MNHEY and CDR2 SVGEGT. Here the CDR3 DNA reads TGTGCCAGCAGTTACCAGGGGAGGAAGACCCAGTACTTC. Protein product: CASSYQGRKTQYF.

This clonotype has ten or more counts. This sequence joins TRBV11-2 and TRBJ2-1; TRBD2 aligns across 10 bases. Germline lookup yields CDR1 SGHAT and CDR2 FQNNGV. Germline trimming cut 0 bases from V and 8 bases from J; bases unmatched to any gene: 7. The CDR3 consists of 16 residues. The chain's CDR3 is CASSLDRVAGGHEQFF. In DNA, the CDR3 is TGTGCCAGCAGCTTAGATAGGGTAGCGGGGGGCCATGAGCAGTTCTTC.

This clonotype was found a few times. The V call is TRBV27, the J call TRBJ1-2, with TRBD1 matching over 7 bases. The germline V gene encodes CDR1 MNHEY and CDR2 SMNVEV (reference sequence). The ends lost 5 bases at V and 4 bases at J; junction bases unmatched: 10. The CDR3 extends over 15 amino acids. CDR3 region: CASSQSTGIGYGYTF. In DNA form, the CDR3 reads TGTGCCAGCAGTCAATCGACAGGGATTGGCTATGGCTACACCTTC.

This clonotype was found many times. This chain links TRBV7-9 with TRBJ1-1; the match to TRBD1 covers 9 bases. The CDR3 spans 16 residues. Germline assignment: CDR1 SEHNR and CDR2 FQNEAQ (reference sequence). J was trimmed by 0 bases and V by 5 bases; bases with no gene match: 7. CDR3 bases: TGTGCCAGCAGCAGGGACAGGGTTGACATGAACACTGAAGCTTTCTTT. Protein product: CASSRDRVDMNTEAFF.

The chain uses TRBV28 and TRBJ2-3; D unclear. V was cut by 3 bases and J by 1 base, with 5 bases left in between. Germline V gene lookup returns CDR1 MDHEN and CDR2 SYDVKM. The CDR3 length is 13 residues. CDR3 in amino acids: CASSFLGTDTQYF. The CDR3 coding sequence is TGTGCCAGCAGTTTCCTGGGCACAGATACGCAGTATTTT.

This clonotype was detected ten times or more. V is TRBV4-1 and J is TRBJ1-1; D is perhaps TRBD1 (5 bases). The CDR3 runs 14 residues. Germline assignment: CDR1 MGHRA and CDR2 YSYEKL. V was shortened by 1 base and J by 5 bases, with 11 bases between the two germline ends. CDR3: CASSQVPGRTEAFF. Here the CDR3 DNA reads TGCGCCAGCAGCCAAGTCCCAGGGCGGACTGAAGCTTTCTTT.

The V and J genes are TRBV15 and TRBJ2-3; tentatively, D is TRBD1 (5 bases). The CDR3 extends over 14 amino acids. Trimming removed 1 base at V and 4 bases at J, with 9 bases between. Per the germline V gene, CDR1 is LNHNV and CDR2 is YYDKDF (reference sequence). CDR3 sequence: CATSRVRGSDTQYF. DNA for the CDR3: TGTGCCACCAGCAGAGTTAGGGGATCAGATACGCAGTATTTT.

This clonotype was detected many times. This sequence joins TRBV5-5 and TRBJ1-6; 7 bases align to TRBD1. CDR1 is SGHKS, CDR2 YYEKEE, per germline (reference sequence). V lost 4 bases and J lost 10; bases outside the gene matches: 11. The CDR3 covers 15 residues. CDR3 in amino acids: CASSGQTGSGSPLHF. For the CDR3, the DNA is TGTGCCAGCAGCGGACAGACAGGGTCTGGCTCACCCCTCCACTTT.

This clonotype was recorded a few times. The CDR3 reads CASSPDRGGNTIYF. CDR3 sequence (DNA): TGCGCCAGCAGCCCGGACAGGGGCGGAAACACCATATATTTT. The genes are TRBV5-1 and TRBJ1-3; 9 positions agree with TRBD1. V lost 4 bases to trimming and J lost 4 bases; unmatched junction nucleotides: 3. Germline CDR1 and CDR2: SGHRS and YFSETQ. CDR3 length equals 14 residues.

As for this clonotype: The CDR3 ends on some other residue instead of the conserved phenylalanine or tryptophan, so this is likely a read error. The chain carries TRBV11-2 and TRBJ2-7; TRBD2 aligns across 13 bases. CDR3 size: 15 residues. Trimming removed 5 bases from V and 9 bases from J; junction bases left unmatched: 10. The germline CDR1 and CDR2 sequences are SGHAT and FQNNGV. CDR3 sequence: CASSPTSGGTTGQYS. The CDR3 DNA sequence: TGTGCCAGCAGCCCGACTAGCGGGGGGACTACGGGGCAGTACTCC.

This clonotype was detected only a few times. The chain combines TRBV9 with TRBJ2-7; TRBD2 is a possible D gene (8 bases). Germline CDR1 SGDLS, CDR2 YYNGEE. The CDR3 extends over 15 amino acids. Trimming took off 3 bases at V and 0 bases at J, with 13 bases between the two ends. CDR3 in amino acids: CASSAGGDSSYEQYF. CDR3 bases: TGTGCCAGCAGCGCCGGGGGGGACAGCTCCTACGAGCAGTACTTC.

The chain carries TRBV30 and TRBJ1-2; no clear D gene. The V and J ends lost 0 bases and 1 base respectively, with 12 bases between them. Germline-derived CDR1 and CDR2 are GTSNPN and SVGIG (reference sequence). The CDR3 loop spans 15 amino acids. CDR3 sequence reads: CAWSVRRKNNYGYTF. CDR3 in DNA: TGTGCCTGGAGTGTGAGGAGAAAAAATAACTATGGCTACACCTTC.

This clonotype was detected many times. The rearrangement joins TRBV12-5 to TRBJ1-5; D gene ambiguous. CDR3 length equals 14 residues. V lost 3 bases to trimming and J lost 3 bases, with 9 bases between them. The germline CDR1 and CDR2 sequences are LGHNT and FRNRAP. CDR3 DNA: TGTGCTAGTGGTTTAAGCCCGGACAATCAGCCCCAGCATTTT. Its protein product is CASGLSPDNQPQHF.

This chain links TRBV12-3 or TRBV12-4 with TRBJ2-3; no definite D call. V lost 6 bases and J 1 base, leaving 8 bases between the germline ends. The CDR3 length is 13 residues. The CDR3 loop is CASRGLGTDTQYF. CDR3 nucleotide sequence: TGTGCCAGCAGGGGGTTGGGCACAGATACGCAGTATTTT.

This clonotype has at least ten counts. J is TRBJ2-3 and V is TRBV4-2; possibly TRBD2 for D (6 bases). CDR1 is LGHNA and CDR2 is YNFKEQ in the germline V gene. V dropped 10 bases and J dropped 4 bases, with 21 bases sitting between them. This CDR3 comprises 15 residues. The CDR3 region is CATGREASAPDTQYF. For the CDR3, the DNA is TGTGCCACTGGGCGAGAGGCTAGCGCCCCAGATACGCAGTATTTT.